This is a list of T cell receptor beta chains from one sample in a study of shared clonotypes between healthy human individuals. Sequenced by immunoSEQ multiplex PCR; TCRdb stores in-frame clones only, minus some. The sample yields approximately 1.4 million clones, nearly 99% seen once. Sequenced sample: naive CD4+ T cells sorted from blood. These receptors all stem from a man aged 30 to 39 in good health. Both conserved end residues are part of each CDR3. D genes are given only for firm matches. The listing skips clone size in some rows; elsewhere it reads once, few, many or a size class.

clone size	V gene	D gene	J gene	CDR3 DNA	CDR3 protein
few	TRBV7-2	.	TRBJ1-5	TGTGCCAGCAGCTCCGACAACATTCAGCCCCAGCATTTT	CASSSDNIQPQHF
.	TRBV19	.	TRBJ1-3	TGTGCCACCGGCCGGGGGGTCGGAAACACCATATATTTT	CATGRGVGNTIYF
once	TRBV29-1	.	TRBJ1-4	TGCAGCGTCCAACAGGGATTTGGGGAAAAACTGTTTTTT	CSVQQGFGEKLFF
.	TRBV5-1	TRBD2	TRBJ2-3	TGCGCCAGCAGCATTAGCGGGGCGGGAGATACGCAGTATTTT	CASSISGAGDTQYF
once	TRBV29-1	.	TRBJ1-1	TGCAGCGTTGTTGACCACCTAGGGAACACTGAAGCTTTCTTT	CSVVDHLGNTEAFF
.	TRBV5-1	TRBD2	TRBJ2-2	TGCGCCAGCAGCTTCCTCGTCGCGGGGGATAGCACCGGGGAGCTGTTTTTT	CASSFLVAGDSTGELFF
.	TRBV9	.	TRBJ1-1	TGTGCCAGCAGCGACCCTGACAGAGGAAACACTGAAGCTTTCTTT	CASSDPDRGNTEAFF
.	TRBV27	.	TRBJ2-7	TGTGCCAGCAGTCCTCTCTCGGCAGGGGAGTGGAGGAACGAGCAGTACTTC	CASSPLSAGEWRNEQYF
.	TRBV28	.	TRBJ2-7	TGTGCCAGCAGTTTGTCAGGGCCGGGCTCCTACGAGCAGTACTTC	CASSLSGPGSYEQYF
.	TRBV5-4	TRBD1	TRBJ1-1	TGTGCCAGCAGCCCAACAGGGGGCGCGCACACTGAAGCTTTCTTT	CASSPTGGAHTEAFF
.	TRBV28	.	TRBJ2-7	TGTGCCAGCAGTTTAACCGGGACTTGGGACTTC	CASSLTGTWDF
.	TRBV29-1	TRBD2	TRBJ2-1	TGCAGCGTTAAGAGGGGGACTAGCGGGATCGATGAGCAGTTCTTC	CSVKRGTSGIDEQFF
.	TRBV5-1	.	TRBJ2-7	TGCGCCAGCAGCTTGGGACAGGTGATGTCCTACGAGCAGTACTTC	CASSLGQVMSYEQYF
.	TRBV18	.	TRBJ2-3	TGTGCCAGCTCAGATGGACTTCGCACAGATACGCAGTATTTT	CASSDGLRTDTQYF
.	TRBV19	.	TRBJ2-3	TGTGCCAGTAGTATGTGGGGGGAAACAGATACGCAGTATTTT	CASSMWGETDTQYF
.	TRBV15	.	TRBJ2-3	TGTGCCACCAGCAGGCCAGGGTCCGATACGCAGTATTTT	CATSRPGSDTQYF
.	TRBV18	.	TRBJ1-3	TGTGCCAGCTCACCACCGGGGGGAGACGTGGCCACCATATATTTT	CASSPPGGDVATIYF
.	TRBV7-2	.	TRBJ1-2	TGTGCCAGCAGCCCGGGACAACTCTATGGCTACACCTTC	CASSPGQLYGYTF
.	TRBV10-1	.	TRBJ2-1	TGCGCCAGCAGTGAATTGACCGGGTCCTACAATGAGCAGTTCTTC	CASSELTGSYNEQFF
.	TRBV5-4	.	TRBJ1-2	TGTGCCAGCAGCCTCAGCCTAGCTAACTATGGCTACACCTTC	CASSLSLANYGYTF
.	TRBV28	TRBD1	TRBJ2-3	TGTGCCAGCAGATCGCAGACAGGGGTCGGCACAGATACGCAGTATTTT	CASRSQTGVGTDTQYF
.	TRBV2	TRBD1	TRBJ2-5	TGTGCCAGCAGCCTGACAGGGTTCTGGGAGACCCAGTACTTC	CASSLTGFWETQYF
.	TRBV9	TRBD2	TRBJ2-1	TGTGCCAGCAGCGTAGAGGGCGGGAGATTCAATGAGCAGTTCTTC	CASSVEGGRFNEQFF
.	TRBV5-4	TRBD1	TRBJ1-3	TGTGCCAGCAGTTTAGAGGGACAGTTGGCCCCAAACACCATATATTTT	CASSLEGQLAPNTIYF
.	TRBV30	.	TRBJ2-7	TGTGCCTGGAGTGTCGGGGCATTCACTCTACTAGAGCAGTACTTC	CAWSVGAFTLLEQYF
.	TRBV29-1	TRBD2	TRBJ2-7	TGCAGCGTAAAAGAGCGGGGAAGGGGAGTAGACGAGCAGTACTTC	CSVKERGRGVDEQYF
.	TRBV6-5	.	TRBJ2-3	TGTGCCAGCAGTTACGGCTCAGGGCATACAGATACGCAGTATTTT	CASSYGSGHTDTQYF
.	TRBV11-2	TRBD1	TRBJ1-2	TGTGCCAGCAGCTCAGTTTCCGGACAGGGAGGATATGGCTACACCTTC	CASSSVSGQGGYGYTF
.	TRBV19	.	TRBJ1-5	TGTGCCAGTAGTACGGTGTCGAGCAATCAGCCCCAGCATTTT	CASSTVSSNQPQHF